This T cell receptor beta chain was observed in a study of blood T cell repertoires in COVID-19. About the research overall: The United States, Italy and Spain provided the acute and convalescent COVID-19 samples. T cells, B-cell-depleted T cells, or PBMCs provided the cDNA or gDNA that served as material.

Generated by immunoSEQ multiplex PCR, the TCRdb table keeps only in-frame clones and is missing some. Of some 300,000 clones in the sample, approximately 86% were seen once. The CDR3 consists of 14 residues. Germline V gives CDR1 SQVTM, CDR2 ANQGSEA. V shed 4 bases, J shed 2 bases, and the junction held 6 bases outside the gene matches. The chain combines TRBV29-1 with TRBJ1-2; 8 nucleotides agree with TRBD1. The sequence was obtained from a woman aged 50 to 65 with active or convalescent COVID-19. Specimen: peripheral blood. Written as DNA, the CDR3 is TGCAGCGTTGCAACCGGGACAGGAAACTATGGCTACACCTTC. It is translated as CSVATGTGNYGYTF. Combining the CDR3 with reference TRBV29-1 and TRBJ1-2 gives the whole variable domain SAVISQKPSRDICQRGTSLTIQCQVDSQVTMMFWYRQQPGQSLTLIATANQGSEATYESGFVIDKFPISRPNLTFSTLTVSNMSPEDSSIYLCSVATGTGNYGYTFGSGTRLTVV.